This record covers a single TCR beta chain. Its antigen is unidentified. The data were obtained in a study of T cell responses to AZD1222 COVID-19 vaccine. Study-wide points: Nearly half of the spike-specific TCRs reportedly recognize variant regions that carry no mutations. Donors were chiefly white British, with a greater number of females, and clonal diversity was perhaps underestimated.

Measured with immunoSEQ multiplex PCR; TCRdb has only the in-frame clones, and not every one. The table shows about 56,000 clones, with around 90% occurring only once. This CDR3 region has 15 residues. V lost 0 bases to trimming and J lost 3 bases, with 12 bases between them. Germline V CDR1 and CDR2: MNHNS, SASEGT. The sequences come from peripheral blood, collected on day 0 of AZD1222 vaccination. This receptor was taken from an adult in good health. J is TRBJ2-7 and V is TRBV6-1; maybe TRBD1 (6 bases). The CDR3 DNA is TGTGCCAGCAGTGAAGCTTTGGGGACATACTACGAGCAGTACTTC. It translates to CASSEALGTYYEQYF.